This T cell receptor beta chain was identified during a study of T cells in Graves' hyperthyroidism and ophthalmopathy. If no ophthalmopathy progression occurred within 18 months, Graves' hyperthyroidism was stable. Diagnosing involved the use of clinical symptoms, serum thyroxine and TRAb, thyroid ultrasound and orbital computed tomography. Amplification of TCR beta CDR3 regions used RNA as the template. A set of HTBI primers served as the primers for a first-round RT-PCR of the TCR CDR3. Using its own MiXCR run on the multiplex PCR reads, TCRdb lists one record per CDR3 protein. The repertoire has approximately 560,000 distinct CDR3 sequences, roughly 46% of them found once; the top ten carry 8.2%. Germline V gene lookup returns CDR1 PRHDT and CDR2 FYEKMQ (reference sequence). The junction had 10 bases not matched to a gene; V was cut back by 7 bases and J by 5 bases. The CDR3 is 14 residues long.

The chain uses TRBV13 and TRBJ2-5; TRBD2 matches 7 bases. The sequenced material came from peripheral blood or thyroid tissue (not recorded which). This sequence was found in a woman between 18 and 30 years old with Graves' hyperthyroidism. This CDR3 reads CASTTGLEEETQYF. The CDR3 nucleotides are TGTGCCAGCACCACCGGACTAGAAGAGGAGACCCAGTACTTC.